The present T cell receptor (beta chain) was sequenced within a study of T cell changes during pregnancy in multiple sclerosis. There are 14 residues in the CDR3. Germline CDR1 reads LNHDA; CDR2 reads SQIVND (reference sequence). V shed 2 bases and J shed 4 bases, with 10 bases lying between them. This clone was picked up one time. TCRdb's copy holds only in-frame clones and misses some; the assay was immunoSEQ multiplex PCR. The repertoire holds about 40,000 clones, with 92% as singletons. The sample consisted of CD4+ T cells from peripheral blood mononuclear cells, taken in the third trimester of pregnancy. This sequence was found in a female donor with multiple sclerosis, enrolled in a pregnancy study. This chain connects TRBV19 to TRBJ2-3; D gene unclear. CDR3 in amino acids: CASSITLDSDTQYF. CDR3 DNA: TGTGCCAGTAGTATAACCCTAGATTCAGATACGCAGTATTTT.